A selection of T cell receptor beta chains follows, all from one sample in a study of T cell responses to AZD1222 COVID-19 vaccine. TCRdb's table, derived via immunoSEQ multiplex PCR, lists solely in-frame clones and lacks some. This table has under 75,000 clones, around 84% appearing once. The sequencing used peripheral blood, collected on day 0 of AZD1222 vaccination. The origin of the receptors is an adult in good health. Each CDR3 is given with its conserved first and last residue. D genes are given only for firm matches. Only part of the rows carry a size: once, few, many, or a class if the clone is expanded.

once,TRBJ1-1,TRBV25-1,.,CASRPDGFYTEAFF,TGTGCCAGCAGACCGGACGGATTTTACACTGAAGCTTTCTTT
.,TRBJ2-3,TRBV3-1/TRBV3-2,.,CASSRAGLADTQYF,TGTGCCAGCAGCCGTGCGGGATTGGCAGATACGCAGTATTTT
.,TRBJ2-1,TRBV6-4,.,CASSDSPDTYNEQFF,TGTGCCAGCAGTGACTCCCCCGACACATACAATGAGCAGTTCTTC
.,TRBJ2-7,TRBV6-1,.,CASSEYEGVPHYEQYF,TGTGCCAGCAGTGAATATGAAGGAGTCCCCCACTACGAGCAGTACTTC
.,TRBJ1-6,TRBV12-3/TRBV12-4,.,CASSFSNSPLHF,TGTGCCAGCAGTTTTAGTAATTCACCCCTCCACTTT
.,TRBJ1-1,TRBV29-1,.,CSVGASLNTEAFF,TGCAGCGTAGGTGCCAGTCTGAACACTGAAGCTTTCTTT
.,TRBJ2-1,TRBV6-5,.,CASSYWGFNSNEQFF,TGTGCCAGCAGTTACTGGGGGTTTAATTCCAATGAGCAGTTCTTC
.,TRBJ2-7,TRBV3-1/TRBV3-2,TRBD2,CASSQDPSGIWSSYEQYF,TGTGCCAGCAGCCAAGATCCTAGCGGGATTTGGTCCTCCTACGAGCAGTACTTC
.,TRBJ2-2,TRBV25-1,.,CASSDNLNTGELFF,TGTGCCAGCAGTGACAACCTGAACACCGGGGAGCTGTTTTTT
.,TRBJ1-1,TRBV5-4,.,CASSTNNGNTEAFF,TGTGCCAGCAGTACGAACAATGGGAACACTGAAGCTTTCTTT
.,TRBJ2-3,TRBV27,.,CASSFLATSTDTQYF,TGTGCCAGCAGTTTCCTAGCGACTAGCACAGATACGCAGTATTTT
once,TRBJ2-1,TRBV2,TRBD2,CASSEAPPSGVYNEQFF,TGTGCCAGCAGTGAAGCGCCCCCTAGCGGGGTTTACAATGAGCAGTTCTTC
.,TRBJ2-1,TRBV7-2,.,CASSSGQYNEQFF,TGTGCCAGCAGCTCGGGTCAATACAATGAGCAGTTCTTC
.,TRBJ2-2,TRBV11-2,.,CASSLTVNTGELFF,TGTGCCAGCAGCTTAACGGTGAACACCGGGGAGCTGTTTTTT
once,TRBJ2-2,TRBV11-3,.,CASTRELTGELFF,TGTGCCAGCACCAGAGAGCTCACCGGGGAGCTGTTTTTT
.,TRBJ1-1,TRBV19,.,CASSIVAEGSSRNTEAFF,TGTGCCAGTAGTATTGTGGCAGAGGGTTCCTCTAGGAACACTGAAGCTTTCTTT
.,TRBJ1-3,TRBV19,.,CASSITSSGNTIYF,TGTGCCAGTAGTATTACCAGCTCTGGAAACACCATATATTTT
.,TRBJ2-1,TRBV6-5,TRBD2,CATSGTSGYEQFF,TGTGCCACCTCCGGGACTAGCGGGTATGAGCAGTTCTTC
.,TRBJ2-5,TRBV6-1,.,CASSEVEDRSGRTQYF,TGTGCCAGCAGTGAAGTCGAGGACCGCAGTGGAAGGACCCAGTACTTC
many,TRBJ1-6,TRBV28,.,CASSLPGTSPLHF,TGTGCCAGCAGTTTACCGGGTACTTCACCCCTCCACTTT
.,TRBJ2-1,TRBV3-1/TRBV3-2,.,CASSPVGGASSYNEQFF,TGTGCCAGCAGCCCTGTTGGGGGCGCCAGCTCCTACAATGAGCAGTTCTTC
.,TRBJ1-2,TRBV6-5,.,CASSYLGSRYGYTF,TGTGCCAGCAGTTACCTAGGGAGCAGGTATGGCTACACCTTC
.,TRBJ1-1,TRBV5-1,.,CASSLATANTEAFF,TGCGCCAGCAGCTTGGCCACAGCCAACACTGAAGCTTTCTTT
.,TRBJ1-2,TRBV14,TRBD1,CASRLSGGYGYTF,TGTGCCAGCAGGCTGTCAGGGGGGTATGGCTACACCTTC
once,TRBJ2-7,TRBV4-1,.,CASSQAPVAYEQYF,TGCGCCAGCAGCCAAGCTCCCGTAGCCTACGAGCAGTACTTC
.,TRBJ1-6,TRBV7-8,TRBD1,CASSRYQQGRSSPLHF,TGTGCCAGCAGCCGATACCAACAGGGGAGGTCTTCACCCCTCCACTTT
.,TRBJ2-7,TRBV10-3,.,CAISDPAGMSYEQYF,TGTGCCATCAGTGATCCGGCAGGGATGTCCTACGAGCAGTACTTC
.,TRBJ1-1,TRBV6-1,.,CASSELQGNTEAFF,TGTGCCAGCAGTGAATTGCAAGGGAACACTGAAGCTTTCTTT
.,TRBJ2-1,TRBV5-4,.,CASSLNAYNEQFF,TGTGCCAGCAGCTTGAACGCCTACAATGAGCAGTTCTTC
.,TRBJ1-3,TRBV11-2,TRBD1,CASSFNRGPLSGNTIYF,TGTGCCAGCAGCTTCAACAGGGGCCCCCTCTCTGGAAACACCATATATTTT
.,TRBJ2-7,TRBV30,.,CAWSRGNGGYEQYF,TGTGCCTGGAGTCGAGGAAATGGGGGCTACGAGCAGTACTTC
.,TRBJ2-3,TRBV11-2,.,CASSSGWRGPDTQYF,TGTGCCAGCAGCTCCGGGTGGCGGGGCCCAGATACGCAGTATTTT
.,TRBJ2-2,TRBV5-6,.,CASSLALAGQLGELFF,TGTGCCAGCAGCTTGGCCCTTGCGGGACAACTCGGGGAGCTGTTTTTT
.,TRBJ2-3,TRBV19,TRBD1,CASSPGQGESDTQYF,TGTGCCAGTAGCCCCGGACAGGGGGAATCAGATACGCAGTATTTT
.,TRBJ1-6,TRBV7-8,.,CASSSGQNSPLHF,TGTGCCAGCAGCTCCGGACAGAATTCACCCCTCCACTTT
.,TRBJ2-2,TRBV27,TRBD2,CASRAELAGETGELFF,TGTGCCAGCAGAGCGGAGTTAGCGGGGGAGACCGGGGAGCTGTTTTTT
.,TRBJ2-1,TRBV2,.,CASSSPPGSGSYNEQFF,TGTGCCAGCAGCTCCCCCCCGGGGAGTGGCTCCTACAATGAGCAGTTCTTC
.,TRBJ1-6,TRBV5-1,.,CASSLGSADSPLHF,TGCGCCAGCAGCCTGGGATCTGCGGATTCACCCCTCCACTTT
.,TRBJ1-2,TRBV5-1,.,CASSLADGSPVYGYTF,TGCGCCAGCAGCTTGGCCGACGGATCCCCGGTCTATGGCTACACCTTC
.,TRBJ2-1,TRBV20-1,.,CSALGSHQFF,TGCAGTGCTTTGGGATCTCACCAGTTCTTC
.,TRBJ2-1,TRBV4-2,TRBD2,CASRTTSGINEQFF,TGTGCCAGCAGAACGACTAGCGGTATTAATGAGCAGTTCTTC
.,TRBJ1-1,TRBV10-3,.,CAISSGLLNTEAFF,TGTGCCATCAGTTCTGGATTACTTAACACTGAAGCTTTCTTT
.,TRBJ1-2,TRBV27,.,CASSYGAYGYTF,TGTGCCAGCAGTTACGGTGCCTATGGCTACACCTTC
.,TRBJ2-5,TRBV3-1/TRBV3-2,.,CASSQEEQTQYF,TGTGCCAGCAGCCAAGAAGAACAGACCCAGTACTTC
few,TRBJ2-2,TRBV11-2,TRBD1,CASSSYRGTGELFF,TGTGCCAGCAGCTCCTACAGGGGGACCGGGGAGCTGTTTTTT
.,TRBJ1-6,TRBV19,TRBD1,CASSTSQGMHNSPLHF,TGTGCCAGTAGTACCTCACAGGGGATGCATAATTCACCCCTCCACTTT
.,TRBJ2-1,TRBV5-1,.,CASSGAGGSYNEQFF,TGCGCCAGCTCCGGAGCAGGAGGCTCCTACAATGAGCAGTTCTTC
.,TRBJ2-1,TRBV11-3,.,CASSLTGLNSYNEQFF,TGTGCCAGCAGCTTAACCGGACTGAACTCCTACAATGAGCAGTTCTTC
.,TRBJ2-1,TRBV5-6,.,CASSNPDGGNEQFF,TGTGCCAGCAGCAACCCGGACGGTGGGAATGAGCAGTTCTTC
.,TRBJ1-2,TRBV6-5,TRBD1,CASSPGTAYTF,TGTGCCAGCAGCCCCGGGACAGCCTACACCTTC
.,TRBJ2-2,TRBV3-1/TRBV3-2,.,CASSRDHNTGELFF,TGTGCCAGCAGCCGGGACCATAACACCGGGGAGCTGTTTTTT
.,TRBJ1-2,TRBV6-5,.,CASSQTDNYGYTF,TGTGCCAGCAGCCAGACAGATAACTATGGCTACACCTTC
.,TRBJ1-6,TRBV5-6,.,CASSYGNSPLHF,TGTGCCAGCAGCTACGGGAATTCACCCCTCCACTTT
.,TRBJ2-3,TRBV5-1,TRBD1,CASSQGQGDADTQYF,TGCGCCAGCAGCCAGGGACAGGGGGACGCAGATACGCAGTATTTT